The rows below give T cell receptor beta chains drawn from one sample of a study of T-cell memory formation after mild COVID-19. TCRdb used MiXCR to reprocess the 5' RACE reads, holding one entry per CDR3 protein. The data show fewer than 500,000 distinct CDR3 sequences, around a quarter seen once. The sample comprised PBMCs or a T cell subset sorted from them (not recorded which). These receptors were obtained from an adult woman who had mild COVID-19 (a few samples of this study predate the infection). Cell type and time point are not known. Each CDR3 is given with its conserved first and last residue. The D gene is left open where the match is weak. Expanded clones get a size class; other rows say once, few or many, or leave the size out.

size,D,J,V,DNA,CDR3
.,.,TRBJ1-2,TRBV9,TGTGCCAGCAGCGCCTTAGATACACCGGGACACCGAAACTATGGCTACACCTTC,CASSALDTPGHRNYGYTF
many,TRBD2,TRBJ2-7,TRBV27,TGTGCCAGCAGTTCTAACCGACTAGCGGGAGGAGAGCAGTACTTC,CASSSNRLAGGEQYF
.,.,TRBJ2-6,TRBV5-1,TGCGCCAGCAGCTCAGAACTAAGTGGGGCCAACGTCCTGACTTTC,CASSSELSGANVLTF
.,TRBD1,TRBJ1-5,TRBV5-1,TGCGCCAGCAGCCCCCCAGACAGGGAGCAGAATCAGCCCCAGCATTTT,CASSPPDREQNQPQHF
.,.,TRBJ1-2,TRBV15,TGTGCCACCAGCACGGGCAGGGGAGCTTATGGCTACACCTTC,CATSTGRGAYGYTF
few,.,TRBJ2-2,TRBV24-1,TGTGCCACCAGTGATCCGGGACACAACACCGGGGAGCTGTTTTTT,CATSDPGHNTGELFF
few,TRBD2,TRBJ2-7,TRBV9,TGTGCCAGCAGCGCCTCGACTAGCGGGAACCTCGGCGAGCAGTACTTC,CASSASTSGNLGEQYF
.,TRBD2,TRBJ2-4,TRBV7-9,TGTGCCAGCAGCCCGCGACTAGCGGGGCGAAACATTCAGTACTTC,CASSPRLAGRNIQYF
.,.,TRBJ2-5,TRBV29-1,TGCAGCGTTGATACGGTAGGGTTGGAGACCCAGTACTTC,CSVDTVGLETQYF
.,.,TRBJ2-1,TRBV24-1,TGTGCCACCAGTGTCTCAAATGAGCAGTTCTTC,CATSVSNEQFF
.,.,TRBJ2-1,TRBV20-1,TGCAGCGCCCAGGGATCGAGCTCCTACAATGAGCAGTTCTTC,CSAQGSSSYNEQFF
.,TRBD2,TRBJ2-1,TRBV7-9,TGTGCCAGCAGCTACCCGGGGGGGGGAGGCGATGAGCAGTTCTTC,CASSYPGGGGDEQFF
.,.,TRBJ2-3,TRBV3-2,TGTGCCAGCAGCAATGGGATTCGAAGCACAGATACGCAGTATTTT,CASSNGIRSTDTQYF
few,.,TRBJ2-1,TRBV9,TGTGCCAGCAGTCCTTTGTCGGCTAGCTCGTACAATGAGCAGTTCTTC,CASSPLSASSYNEQFF
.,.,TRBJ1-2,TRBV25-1,TGTGCCAGCGCCGGACCAAACTATGGCTACACCTTC,CASAGPNYGYTF
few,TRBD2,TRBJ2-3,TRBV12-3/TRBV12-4,TGTGCCTGCTCAGCGGGGGGCCGCACAGATACGCAGTATTTT,CACSAGGRTDTQYF
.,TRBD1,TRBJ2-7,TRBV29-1,TGCAGCGTTGTGAGGACAGGGGAAGAGCAGTACTTC,CSVVRTGEEQYF
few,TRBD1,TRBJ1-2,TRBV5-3,TGTGCCAGAAGCTTGGCCCCGGACAGGGGGAACTATGGCTACACCTTC,CARSLAPDRGNYGYTF
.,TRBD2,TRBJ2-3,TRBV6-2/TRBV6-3,TGTGCCAGCAGTCTACTAGCGGGAGGACGAGATACGCAGTATTTT,CASSLLAGGRDTQYF
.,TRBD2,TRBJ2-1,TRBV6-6,TGTGCCAGCAGTTACCGGGGGGTTGAGCAGTTCTTC,CASSYRGVEQFF
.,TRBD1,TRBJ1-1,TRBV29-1,TGCAGCGCTAGGACAGGGAGGGACACTGAAGCTTTCTTT,CSARTGRDTEAFF
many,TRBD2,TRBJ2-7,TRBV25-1,TGTGCCAGCAGTTATGAGGACAGGAGAACTAGCGGGGTCTCCTACGAGCAGTACTTC,CASSYEDRRTSGVSYEQYF
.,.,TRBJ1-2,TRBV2,TGTGCCAGCAGTGTGAGGGTGGGGTATGGCTATGGCTACACCTTC,CASSVRVGYGYGYTF